Following are 15 T cell receptor beta chains from one sample sequenced in a study of T-cell memory formation after mild COVID-19. One entry per CDR3 protein results from TCRdb running MiXCR on the 5' RACE reads. The data contain hundreds of thousands of distinct CDR3 sequences, about 22% of them singletons. What was sequenced was PBMCs or a T cell subset sorted from them (not recorded which). All receptors derive from an adult woman who had mild COVID-19 (a few samples of this study predate the infection). Cell type and time point are not known.

The J gene is TRBJ2-3, the V gene TRBV5-6; TRBD1 is a possible D gene (6 bases). Germline CDR1 SGHDT, CDR2 YYEEEE. The V gene lost 0 bases and the J gene lost 1 base, with 12 bases spanning the gap. The CDR3 runs to 16 residues. The chain's CDR3 is CASSLDQGRGTDTQYF. CDR3 nucleotide sequence: TGTGCCAGCAGCTTGGACCAGGGGCGGGGCACAGATACGCAGTATTTT.

A few counts support this clonotype. This chain connects TRBV6-1 to TRBJ1-1; D ambiguous. V lost 1 base and J lost 4, with 4 bases in between. This CDR3 has 12 amino acids. Germline V gives CDR1 MNHNS, CDR2 SASEGT. CDR3 loop: CASSEVGTEAFF. In DNA form, the CDR3 reads TGTGCCAGCAGTGAAGTCGGCACTGAAGCTTTCTTT.

In nucleotides, the CDR3 is TGCAGTGCCAGGGGCGGGCTAGCGGTTTCGGGGGACTCCTACGAGCAGTACTTC. This sequence encodes CSARGGLAVSGDSYEQYF. V is TRBV20-1 and J is TRBJ2-7; TRBD2 might be the D (7 bases). The CDR3 sequence is 18 residues long. V shed 6 bases and J shed 0 bases, with 27 bases lying between them. CDR1 and CDR2 from the germline V gene are DFQATT and SNEGSKA (reference sequence).

The chain uses TRBV7-6 and TRBJ1-2; D is ambiguous. The CDR3 length is 18 residues. CDR1 SGHVS and CDR2 FNYEAQ come from the germline V gene. The V and J ends lost 1 base and 0 bases respectively, with 18 bases between them. The CDR3 loop reads CASSLGPSAGFANYGYTF. The CDR3 DNA follows: TGTGCCAGCAGCTTAGGACCGAGCGCAGGTTTCGCTAACTATGGCTACACCTTC.

The genes are TRBV7-9 and TRBJ2-7; the D gene is possibly TRBD2 (5 bases). The CDR3 consists of 16 residues. V shed 1 base and J shed 0 bases, with 13 bases lying between them. CDR1 SEHNR and CDR2 FQNEAQ come from the germline V gene (reference sequence). The CDR3 here is CASSLVSIGSSYEQYF. CDR3 coding DNA: TGTGCCAGCAGCTTAGTTTCTATTGGGAGCTCCTACGAGCAGTACTTC.

This clonotype was detected only a few times. The V call is TRBV12-3 or TRBV12-4, the J call TRBJ2-1; D is tentatively TRBD1 or TRBD2 (5 bases each). The length of the CDR3 is 13 residues. Between the trimmed V and J ends, which lost 7 bases and 12 bases, there was a span of 19 bases. The CDR3 here is CASNIHGQEGQFF. The CDR3 coding sequence is TGTGCCAGCAACATCCATGGACAAGAGGGGCAGTTCTTC.

The rearrangement links TRBV4-3 to TRBJ2-7; D gene unclear. This CDR3 spans 15 amino acids. The germline V and J ends were trimmed by 4 bases and 0 bases, with 13 bases remaining between them. Germline V gives CDR1 LGHNA, CDR2 YSLEER. The CDR3 is CASSLEVTVSYEQYF. The CDR3 DNA is TGCGCCAGCAGCCTAGAGGTAACAGTCTCCTACGAGCAGTACTTC.

The V gene is TRBV7-2, the J gene TRBJ2-1; perhaps D is TRBD1 or TRBD2 (5 bases each). V was cut by 1 base and J by 0 bases, with 10 bases left in between. The germline V gene encodes CDR1 SGHTA and CDR2 FQGNSA. The CDR3 consists of 16 residues. This CDR3 is CASSLVGGTSYNEQFF. In nucleotides, the CDR3 is TGTGCCAGCAGCTTAGTTGGGGGAACCTCCTACAATGAGCAGTTCTTC.

This clonotype was seen only a few times. V is TRBV5-6 and J is TRBJ2-3; no clear D gene. Germline loops: CDR1 SGHDT, CDR2 YYEEEE. The CDR3 extends over 14 amino acids. Trimming cost V 3 bases and J 0 bases, with 8 bases left between them. This CDR3 reads CASSWTVSTDTQYF. The CDR3, as DNA: TGTGCCAGCAGCTGGACCGTTAGCACAGATACGCAGTATTTT.

In this sample, this clonotype turned up once. This chain joins TRBV4-3 and TRBJ1-1; D is unclear. Germline-derived CDR1 and CDR2 are LGHNA and YSLEER. Trimming shortened V by 0 bases and J by 0 bases, and 5 bases separated the two germline ends. The CDR3 has 14 residues. The chain's CDR3 is CASSQDWVNTEAFF. CDR3 nucleotides: TGCGCCAGCAGCCAAGATTGGGTGAACACTGAAGCTTTCTTT.

This clonotype was observed a few times. The chain is built from TRBV23-1 and TRBJ2-1, with 10 bases lining up with TRBD2. TRBV23-1 falls under the ORF class, with uncertain function. The CDR3 is 16 amino acids. With 3 bases clipped from V and 8 bases from J, the junction kept 10 bases outside the gene matches. DNA of the CDR3: TGCGCCAGCAGTCATAGGCTAGCGGGAGACTCGGATGAGCAGTTCTTC. Its protein is CASSHRLAGDSDEQFF.

The V and J genes are TRBV29-1 and TRBJ1-3; 7 positions match TRBD1. J gave up 2 bases and V 7 bases, and 14 bases lay outside the gene matches. This CDR3 spans 16 amino acids. The germline gives CDR1 SQVTM, CDR2 ANQGSEA. The CDR3 is CSAGMISGGAGNTIYF. CDR3 sequence (DNA): TGCAGCGCCGGAATGATCTCAGGGGGTGCTGGAAACACCATATATTTT.

This clonotype showed up just a few times. V gene TRBV12-3 or TRBV12-4 combines with J gene TRBJ2-3; either TRBD1 or TRBD2 may supply D (6 bases each). Trimming shortened V by 6 bases and J by 5 bases, and 18 bases separated the two germline ends. The CDR3 covers 15 residues. The CDR3 nucleotides are TGTGCCAGCAGGACCGGGACTGAGGGGGGAGATACGCAGTATTTT. This sequence encodes CASRTGTEGGDTQYF.

The V and J genes are TRBV29-1 and TRBJ2-3, with TRBD2 matching over 8 bases. The germline V gene encodes CDR1 SQVTM and CDR2 ANQGSEA. This CDR3 contains 14 residues. The V gene end was trimmed by 3 bases and the J gene end by 2 bases; junction bases not matched to a gene: 4. The CDR3 sequence is CSVEAAGATDTQYF. In nucleotides, the CDR3 is TGCAGCGTTGAGGCAGCGGGAGCCACAGATACGCAGTATTTT.

This clonotype has only a few counts. The chain joins TRBV7-2 to TRBJ2-3; tentative D call: TRBD1 (5 bases). Germline V gives CDR1 SGHTA, CDR2 FQGNSA. The ends were cut back, 5 bases at V and 6 bases at J, with 15 bases in the middle. The CDR3 contains 14 residues. CDR3 amino acids: CASSHQGNRDTQYF. The DNA of the CDR3 is TGTGCCAGCAGCCACCAAGGCAACAGGGATACGCAGTATTTT.